This TCR beta chain was identified in a study of spatial heterogeneity in lung cancer. Findings and limits, study-wide: At tumor resection, ubiquitous expanded TCRs were detected in blood more often than later.

As for time point: sample taken at primary tumor resection. Extraction of whole RNA from tumor, nontumor lung or frozen PBMC preceded unsorted sequencing. CDR3 length equals 14 residues. CDR1 and CDR2 from the germline V gene are SGHTA and FQGNSA. Trimming stripped 1 base from V and 5 bases from J, with 11 bases between. MiXCR, run by TCRdb on the 5' RACE reads, gives a single entry per CDR3 protein. Counted here are 6,000 to 8,500 distinct CDR3 sequences, over 6.5% occurring once; the ten biggest clones make up about half. This clonotype has ten or more counts. Its antigen is not identified. This beta chain turned up in a library designed for alpha chains; as an off-target read, its abundance says little.

The sequence came from a male donor with early-stage non-small cell lung cancer. Material: PBMCs, obtained at surgery. V gene TRBV7-2 combines with J gene TRBJ2-5; D is unclear. The DNA for the CDR3 is TGTGCCAGCAGCTTAGATCTGTACGGGGAGACCCAGTACTTC. Translation gives CASSLDLYGETQYF.